Sequencing of this T cell receptor beta chain was carried out in a study of blood T cell repertoires in COVID-19. Study background: Samples representing acute and convalescent COVID-19 were sourced from the United States, Italy and Spain.

Germline-derived CDR1 and CDR2 are LNHDA and SQIVND (reference sequence). V gave up 11 bases and J gave up 0 bases, with 10 bases separating them. This CDR3 has 13 amino acids. In the source study's methods: Researchers report that nucleated cell counts were estimated from reference gene primer amplification. This table comes from immunoSEQ multiplex PCR, and its TCRdb copy is limited to in-frame clones, with some not included. The D gene and trimming were derived from the DNA, and the V and J assignments and clone size from that table. The sample carries about 170,000 clones, 65% to 90% recorded once. Seattle enrolled patients during active infection and tracked them longitudinally.

Source material: peripheral blood. The V call is TRBV19, the J call TRBJ2-2; no definite D call. This sequence originates from a woman in her forties with COVID-19, enrolled during active disease. Here the CDR3 DNA reads TGTGCCCTCTACGTGCCGAACACCGGGGAGCTGTTTTTT. Encoded protein: CALYVPNTGELFF.